This T cell receptor (beta chain) emerged from a study of CD8+ T cells in alopecia areata. Study-level results: Lesional scalp displayed greater clonality than normal scalp, most notably in alopecia totalis/universalis. Against the mouse data, patients shared TCRs less clearly, possibly for HLA reasons.

RNA was isolated and reverse transcribed to cDNA, the sequencing template. Method: immunoSEQ multiplex PCR; TCRdb's copy keeps in-frame clones and lacks some. Altogether around 2,100 clones were found in the sample, and no singletons occur. This CDR3 region has 16 residues. The germline V gene has CDR1 NNHNN and CDR2 SYGAGS (reference sequence). The V segment lost 2 bases and the J segment 3 bases; nucleotides outside the gene matches: 7. This clone was counted many times. Antigen specificity is unknown. The gene names here belong to mouse. The CDR3 end lies 4 residues beyond the end of the read and is filled in from the germline J gene.

The sequenced sample was lesional skin. The chain recombines TRBV13-2 with TRBJ1-4; 7 bases are a match to TRBD1. The receptor was derived from a C3H/HeJ mouse with alopecia areata. The MHC haplotype recorded for the strain is H2-k. The CDR3 DNA, read in part, is TGTGCCAGCGGTGACCATCGACAGGGAGCCAACGAA. Translating it yields CASGDHRQGANE. The whole CDR3 is CASGDHRQGANERLFF.